This passage covers 25 T cell receptor beta chains from one sample sequenced in a study of blood T cells in healthy people across ages (dated by TCRdb to the mid-2010s). The receptor library was made with 5' RACE. Sequenced on an Illumina HiSeq 2500. The second PCR ran for about 6 to 12 cycles and used a J-beta primer mix along with a sample-barcoded 5' primer. The public sequencing data were trimmed at Q25 with fastp and processed into clonotypes with MiXCR by TCRdb, which kept only in-frame beta chains. CDR3 protein sequences are deduplicated, and each keeps its most common genes and DNA. Here the sample has 600,000 to 1,000,000 distinct CDR3 sequences; 58% occur a single time. Over 20% of the sample rests with the top ten. Specimen: blood. These receptors originate from a man aged 25-40 years in good health.

The chain combines TRBV7-8 with TRBJ2-1; TRBD2 agrees at 10 bases. The end of the DNA fits TRBJ2-7 better, so the J call may be wrong. The CDR3 length is 17 residues. Germline CDR1 reads SGHVS; CDR2 reads FQNEAQ. The CDR3 DNA reads as TGTGCCAGCAGCTTCTCAGGACTAGCGGTGGTGATCTACGAGCAGTACTTC. Translating gives CASSFSGLAVVIYEQYF.

This clonotype was counted a few times. This chain joins TRBV28 and TRBJ2-7; 10 positions agree with TRBD2. V lost 5 bases to trimming and J lost 1 base; unmatched junction nucleotides: 11. This CDR3 region has 17 residues. The V gene's germline CDR1 is MDHEN and CDR2 SYDVKM. DNA for the CDR3: TGTGCCAGCAGTCCCGGGAGACTAGCGGGTCGATCCTACGAGCAGTACTTC. It yields the protein CASSPGRLAGRSYEQYF.

This clonotype has a single count. This chain connects TRBV27 to TRBJ2-1; D is uncertain. Germline CDR1 and CDR2: MNHEY and SMNVEV (reference sequence). V dropped 5 bases and J dropped 8 bases, with 13 bases sitting between them. This CDR3 is 13 amino acids long. The CDR3 loop is CASSETTTHEQFF. Here the CDR3 DNA reads TGTGCCAGCAGTGAAACTACCACCCATGAGCAGTTCTTC.

This chain joins TRBV28 and TRBJ2-4, with 9 bases identical to TRBD1. The better agreement between TRBJ2-7 and the DNA end casts doubt on the J call. This CDR3 comprises 14 residues. Germline values: CDR1 MDHEN, CDR2 SYDVKM. The CDR3 DNA is TGTGCCAGCAGCCCCCGGGACAGGGAGGGCGAGCAGTACTTC. Translating it yields CASSPRDREGEQYF.

The chain uses TRBV6-2 or TRBV6-3 and TRBJ2-3, with D unresolved. This CDR3 spans 15 amino acids. V was cut by 4 bases and J by 5 bases, with 16 bases left in between. The V gene's germline CDR1 is MNHEY and CDR2 SVGEGT. CDR3 in amino acids: CASSLRTSLEDTQYF. The CDR3 bases are TGTGCCAGCAGTTTACGGACCTCATTAGAAGATACGCAGTATTTT.

The chain links TRBV29-1 to TRBJ1-2; D not resolved. V was shortened by 4 bases and J by 8 bases, with 11 bases between the two germline ends. This CDR3 has 11 residues. The germline CDR1 and CDR2 sequences are SQVTM and ANQGSEA. CDR3 nucleotide sequence: TGCAGCGTTGGTGGCTTAGGGGGCTACACCTTC. This sequence encodes CSVGGLGGYTF.

This clonotype turned up a few times. V is TRBV7-2 and J is TRBJ2-7; TRBD2 is a possible D gene (6 bases). Deletions cut 5 bases from V and 0 bases from J, with 14 bases between. The CDR3 covers 15 residues. From germline, CDR1 is SGHTA and CDR2 FQGNSA. CDR3 in amino acids: CASSPGLSYSYEQYF. CDR3 nucleotide sequence: TGTGCCAGCAGCCCGGGACTTTCGTACTCCTACGAGCAGTACTTC. Together with reference TRBV7-2 and TRBJ2-7, the CDR3 gives the full variable domain: GAGVSQSPSNKVTEKGKDVELRCDPISGHTALYWYRQSLGQGLEFLIYFQGNSAPDKSGLPSDRFSAERTGGSVSTLTIQRTQQEDSAVYLCASSPGLSYSYEQYFGPGTRLTVT.

The chain combines TRBV7-2 with TRBJ2-5, with TRBD2 as a possible D gene (5 bases). The V and J ends lost 2 bases and 4 bases respectively, with 14 bases between them. CDR1 is SGHTA, CDR2 FQGNSA, per germline. CDR3 length equals 15 residues. The CDR3 region is CASSLPEGRGETQYF. CDR3 nucleotides: TGTGCCAGCAGCTTACCTGAGGGTCGAGGAGAGACCCAGTACTTC.

This clonotype was counted a few times. V and J are TRBV25-1 and TRBJ1-1; D possibly corresponds to TRBD1 (5 bases). The germline V gene has CDR1 MGHDK and CDR2 SYGVNS. Trimming stripped 6 bases from V and 10 bases from J, with 15 bases between. The CDR3 is 12 amino acids. This chain's CDR3 is CASRVGSQGAFF. The CDR3 bases are TGTGCCAGCAGAGTAGGGTCCCAGGGAGCTTTCTTT.

The genes are TRBV4-2 and TRBJ2-3; TRBD2 matches at 12 bases. The CDR3 runs 22 residues. Looked up from germline, CDR1 is LGHNA and CDR2 is YNFKEQ. With V trimmed by 1 base and J by 2 bases, 19 bases remained unmatched. CDR3 residues: CASSQGEPRLAGVSFDTDTQYF. The CDR3 DNA sequence: TGTGCCAGCAGCCAAGGGGAACCCCGACTAGCGGGAGTGTCTTTCGACACAGATACGCAGTATTTT.

The rearrangement joins TRBV9 to TRBJ1-1, with unresolved D. V was clipped by 4 bases and J by 2 bases, with 12 bases between them. Germline lookup yields CDR1 SGDLS and CDR2 YYNGEE. The CDR3 runs 14 residues. Here the CDR3 reads CASSPQQRNTEAFF. For the CDR3, the DNA is TGTGCCAGCAGCCCGCAGCAGAGAAACACTGAAGCTTTCTTT.

The chain recombines TRBV29-1 with TRBJ2-1, with 11 positions matching TRBD1. CDR1 is SQVTM and CDR2 is ANQGSEA in the germline V gene. The CDR3 length is 13 residues. Trimming cost V 6 bases and J 10 bases; bases outside gene matches: 8. The CDR3 loop reads CSVGTGGAYEQFF. Here the CDR3 DNA reads TGCAGCGTCGGGACAGGGGGGGCGTACGAGCAGTTCTTC.

This chain joins TRBV5-1 and TRBJ2-3, with a tentative D call TRBD1 (6 bases). Germline V CDR1 and CDR2: SGHRS, YFSETQ. CDR3 length equals 15 residues. The V end lost 2 bases, the J end lost 2 bases, and 12 bases lay between the germline ends. The DNA for the CDR3 is TGCGCCAGCAGCTTTTATGGACAGAACACAGATACGCAGTATTTT. Protein: CASSFYGQNTDTQYF. Variable domain in full (rest from reference TRBV5-1 and TRBJ2-3): KAGVTQTPRYLIKTRGQQVTLSCSPISGHRSVSWYQQTPGQGLQFLFEYFSETQRNKGNFPGRFSGRQFSNSRSEMNVSTLELGDSALYLCASSFYGQNTDTQYFGPGTRLTVL.

Details on this clonotype: A read error may explain this, as a much larger clone is one base away. The genes are TRBV4-2 and TRBJ2-1; D perhaps matches TRBD1 (6 bases). Judging by the DNA end, TRBJ2-7 fits better; the J call may be wrong. The germline V gene has CDR1 LGHNA and CDR2 YNFKEQ. This CDR3 contains 13 residues. CDR3 coding DNA: TGTGCCAGCACGCAGGGTCGGGACAATGAGCAGTACTTC. Its translation: CASTQGRDNEQYF.

The chain links TRBV20-1 to TRBJ2-1; no reliable D call. There are 14 residues in the CDR3. CDR1 DFQATT and CDR2 SNEGSKA come from the germline V gene (reference sequence). V was pared by 6 bases and J by 7 bases, with 19 bases between. CDR3 bases: TGCAGTGCCCCTAGGTCAGCGAATAAGAATGAGCAGTTCTTC. It translates to CSAPRSANKNEQFF.

The J gene is TRBJ2-1, the V gene TRBV29-1; D call uncertain. This CDR3 contains 14 residues. Per germline, CDR1 SQVTM and CDR2 ANQGSEA. The V and J ends lost 1 base and 7 bases respectively, with 14 bases between them. The CDR3 is CSVEGNRLLNEQFF. The CDR3 DNA is TGCAGCGTTGAAGGAAATAGGCTACTAAATGAGCAGTTCTTC.

This clonotype has a handful of counts. This chain uses TRBV10-3 with TRBJ1-2; D is possibly TRBD1 (5 bases). CDR1 and CDR2 from the germline V gene are ENHRY and SYGVKD. Trimming took 4 bases from V and 4 from J, leaving 10 bases between them. The CDR3 consists of 13 residues. The CDR3 bases are TGTGCCATCAGTGGAAGGACATCCTATGGCTACACCTTC. This translates into CAISGRTSYGYTF.

The V and J genes are TRBV7-3 and TRBJ2-1, with a possible D match to TRBD2 (6 bases). The CDR3 has 13 amino acids. Per the germline V gene, CDR1 is SGHTA and CDR2 is FQGTGA. V was pared by 4 bases and J by 10 bases, with 14 bases between. CDR3: CASSSRDWGEQFF. CDR3 bases: TGTGCCAGCAGCTCGAGGGACTGGGGCGAGCAGTTCTTC.

The chain is built from TRBV10-3 and TRBJ2-1, with 12 bases aligning to TRBD2. The germline CDR1 and CDR2 sequences are ENHRY and SYGVKD. Trimming removed 3 bases from V and 8 bases from J; junction bases left unmatched: 8. This CDR3 comprises 16 residues. The CDR3 sequence: CAISEVPSGRVYEQFF. Written as DNA, the CDR3 is TGTGCCATCAGTGAAGTCCCTAGCGGGAGGGTCTATGAGCAGTTCTTC.

The rearrangement joins TRBV25-1 to TRBJ2-1; 8 bases are shared with TRBD2. This CDR3 contains 11 residues. J gave up 10 bases and V 8 bases, and 4 bases lay outside the gene matches. Germline V lookup: CDR1 MGHDK, CDR2 SYGVNS. The CDR3 is CASSGGWEQFF. The CDR3 nucleotides read TGTGCCAGCTCGGGGGGGTGGGAGCAGTTCTTC.

In DNA form, the CDR3 reads TGTGCCAGCAGTCTCAGGGGCACGGGGACCCAGTACTTC. Its protein is CASSLRGTGTQYF. The chain couples TRBV12-3 or TRBV12-4 to TRBJ2-5; tentatively, D is TRBD1 (6 bases). The V gene lost 5 bases and the J gene lost 7 bases, with 14 bases spanning the gap. CDR3 length equals 13 residues.

This clonotype has only a few counts. The V call is TRBV4-3, the J call TRBJ2-7; no clear D gene. The V and J ends lost 0 bases and 3 bases respectively, with 15 bases between them. CDR1 is LGHNA and CDR2 is YSLEER in the germline V gene. This CDR3 has 16 amino acids. The CDR3 region has the DNA TGCGCCAGCAGCCAAGATCCCTCCGGCATCGTCTACGAGCAGTACTTC. It specifies CASSQDPSGIVYEQYF.

Note on this clonotype: At one boundary the junction diverges from the germline segment, which might be a read error. J is TRBJ1-1 and V is TRBV7-2, with a tentative D call TRBD1 (5 bases). Germline loops: CDR1 SGHTA, CDR2 FQGNSA. This CDR3 is built from 14 residues. The CDR3 here is CASSLSRQNPEAFF. Here the CDR3 DNA reads TGTGCCAGCAGCTTATCCCGACAGAACCCTGAAGCTTTCTTT.

The rearrangement uses TRBV3-1 and TRBJ2-7; a weak D match, TRBD2 (5 bases). The CDR3 length is 14 residues. Germline lookup yields CDR1 LGHDT and CDR2 YNNKEL (reference sequence). The germline V and J ends were trimmed by 3 bases and 2 bases, with 11 bases remaining between them. The chain's CDR3 is CASSQQTGAYEQYF. CDR3 nucleotides: TGTGCCAGCAGCCAGCAAACCGGGGCCTACGAGCAGTACTTC.

This sequence joins TRBV30 and TRBJ1-2, with D possibly TRBD1 on 5 matching bases. Trimming took off 1 base at V and 8 bases at J, with 14 bases between the two ends. The CDR3 has 13 residues. Germline CDR1 GTSNPN, CDR2 SVGIG (reference sequence). The CDR3 nucleotides read TGTGCCTGGAGTGAGGGGCGGCGCGCAGGCTACACCTTC. Translated: CAWSEGRRAGYTF.